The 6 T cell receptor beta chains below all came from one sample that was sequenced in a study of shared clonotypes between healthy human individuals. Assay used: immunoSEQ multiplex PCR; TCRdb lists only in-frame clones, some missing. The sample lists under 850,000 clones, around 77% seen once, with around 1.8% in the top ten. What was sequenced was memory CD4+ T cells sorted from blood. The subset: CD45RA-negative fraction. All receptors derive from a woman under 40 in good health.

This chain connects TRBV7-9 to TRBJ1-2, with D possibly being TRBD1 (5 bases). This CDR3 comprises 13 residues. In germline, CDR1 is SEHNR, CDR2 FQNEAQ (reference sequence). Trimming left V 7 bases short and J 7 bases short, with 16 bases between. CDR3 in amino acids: CASTGLGEGGYTF. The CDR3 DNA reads TGTGCCAGCACCGGACTGGGGGAGGGTGGCTACACCTTC.

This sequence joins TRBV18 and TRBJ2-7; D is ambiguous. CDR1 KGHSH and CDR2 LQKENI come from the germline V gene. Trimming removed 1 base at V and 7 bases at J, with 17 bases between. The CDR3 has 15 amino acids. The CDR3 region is CASSPQLAGTWEQYF. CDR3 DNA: TGTGCCAGCTCACCACAACTGGCAGGTACCTGGGAGCAGTACTTC.

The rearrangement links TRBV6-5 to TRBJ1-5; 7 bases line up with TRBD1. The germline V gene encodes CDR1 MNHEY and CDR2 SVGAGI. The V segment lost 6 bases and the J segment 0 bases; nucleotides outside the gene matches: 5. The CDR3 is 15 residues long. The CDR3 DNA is TGTGCCAGCAGCGCCGGGACAGCTAGCAATCAGCCCCAGCATTTT. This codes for CASSAGTASNQPQHF.

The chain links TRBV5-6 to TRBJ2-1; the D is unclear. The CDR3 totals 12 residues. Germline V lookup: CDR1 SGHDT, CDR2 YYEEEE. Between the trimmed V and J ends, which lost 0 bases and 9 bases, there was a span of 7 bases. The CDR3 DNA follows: TGTGCCAGCAGCTTGGATCCCAGTGAGCAGTTCTTC. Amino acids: CASSLDPSEQFF.

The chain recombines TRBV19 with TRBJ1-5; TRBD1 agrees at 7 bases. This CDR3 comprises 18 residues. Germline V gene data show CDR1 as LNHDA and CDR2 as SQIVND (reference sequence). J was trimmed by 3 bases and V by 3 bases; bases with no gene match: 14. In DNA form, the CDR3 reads TGTGCCAGTAGTATGGTCCGGACAGGACCCGGCTACAATCAGCCCCAGCATTTT. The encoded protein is CASSMVRTGPGYNQPQHF.

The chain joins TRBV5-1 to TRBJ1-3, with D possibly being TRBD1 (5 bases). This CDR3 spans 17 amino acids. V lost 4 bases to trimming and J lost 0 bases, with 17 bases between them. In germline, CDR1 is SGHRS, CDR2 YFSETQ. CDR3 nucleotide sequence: TGCGCCAGCAGCGCCCAGGGAGTTGTGAGCTCTGGAAACACCATATATTTT. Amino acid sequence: CASSAQGVVSSGNTIYF.